One and the same sample provided the 11 T cell receptor beta chains below, sequenced in a study of cytomegalovirus exposure and HLA in healthy donors. Both 60 Vbeta primers and 13 Jbeta primers went into the PCR. This table comes from immunoSEQ multiplex PCR, and its TCRdb copy is limited to in-frame clones, with some not included. The repertoire includes about 130,000 clones, around 76% of them detected once, and around 1.9% sits in the top ten. The sequenced sample consisted of PBMCs. The receptors come from a woman between 50 and 59 years old in good health and CMV-seronegative.

The chain uses TRBV7-9 and TRBJ2-2, with D possibly matching TRBD2 (5 bases). Germline V gene data show CDR1 as SEHNR and CDR2 as FQNEAQ (reference sequence). This CDR3 region has 16 residues. The V gene lost 2 bases and the J gene lost 4 bases, with 14 bases spanning the gap. In DNA, the CDR3 is TGTGCCAGCAGCTTATTGGACTTCGAGGTCACCGGGGAGCTGTTTTTT. Its translation: CASSLLDFEVTGELFF.

This clone was seen a few times. The genes are TRBV7-6 and TRBJ1-5; D is possibly TRBD1 (5 bases). The CDR3 is 14 amino acids. Germline CDR1 is SGHVS and CDR2 is FNYEAQ. The ends were cut back, 0 bases at V and 4 bases at J, with 7 bases in the middle. The CDR3 loop reads CASSLADSNQPQHF. The CDR3 DNA reads as TGTGCCAGCAGCTTAGCTGACAGTAATCAGCCCCAGCATTTT.

This clone has a handful of counts. The junction departs from the called germline gene at one end, perhaps through a read error. V is TRBV7-7 and J is TRBJ2-4; TRBD1 is a possible D gene (6 bases). The germline V gene has CDR1 SSHAT and CDR2 FNYEAQ (reference sequence). The CDR3 has 14 amino acids. The CDR3 sequence: CASSIPGVPGIQYF. The CDR3 bases are TGTGCTAGCAGCATCCCAGGGGTCCCGGGCATTCAGTACTTC.

The V gene is TRBV7-2, the J gene TRBJ2-1, with D possibly being TRBD2 (5 bases). The CDR3 is 15 residues long. Germline CDR1 reads SGHTA; CDR2 reads FQGNSA. Between the trimmed V and J ends, which lost 5 bases and 15 bases, there was a span of 26 bases. CDR3 nucleotide sequence: TGTGCCAGCAGCCTGACACGAACACTAGACCGGAAGGTGTTCTTC. Amino acid sequence: CASSLTRTLDRKVFF.

The chain couples TRBV18 to TRBJ1-1, with TRBD1 identical over 7 bases. The CDR3 is 14 residues long. J lost 7 bases, V lost 4 bases, and 9 bases had no gene match. Germline CDR1 and CDR2: KGHSH and LQKENI. The CDR3 here is CASSLLQGESEAFF. CDR3 DNA: TGTGCCAGCTCACTACTCCAGGGGGAGAGTGAAGCTTTCTTT.

The chain is built from TRBV28 and TRBJ2-3; 10 bases line up with TRBD2. CDR1 is MDHEN, CDR2 SYDVKM, per germline. J gave up 3 bases and V 8 bases, and 11 bases lay outside the gene matches. The CDR3 runs 16 residues. In DNA form, the CDR3 reads TGTGCCAGCCCACGGACAGCGGGAGGGCCGACAGATACGCAGTATTTT. As protein: CASPRTAGGPTDTQYF.

The chain couples TRBV6-5 to TRBJ1-1; D not resolved. The CDR3 has 14 amino acids. Germline V CDR1 and CDR2: MNHEY, SVGAGI. Between the trimmed V and J ends, which lost 1 base and 1 base, there was a span of 7 bases. The CDR3 sequence is CASSYFRGNTEAFF. CDR3 sequence (DNA): TGTGCCAGCAGTTACTTTCGGGGGAACACTGAAGCTTTCTTT.

The chain employs TRBV5-1 and TRBJ2-1; 10 nucleotides agree with TRBD2. J lost 12 bases, V lost 4 bases, and 16 bases had no gene match. The CDR3 contains 16 residues. Germline V lookup: CDR1 SGHRS, CDR2 YFSETQ. The CDR3 DNA sequence: TGCGCCAGCAGCGGGGGGGGGCTAGCGGGAGCCTCAACGCAGTTCTTC. It specifies CASSGGGLAGASTQFF.

The genes are TRBV9 and TRBJ2-1; D perhaps matches TRBD2 (6 bases). The CDR3 contains 15 residues. Germline V CDR1 and CDR2: SGDLS, YYNGEE. Between the trimmed V and J ends, which lost 0 bases and 7 bases, there was a span of 14 bases. The CDR3 reads CASSVGTSSSNEQFF. CDR3 nucleotide sequence: TGTGCCAGCAGCGTAGGTACTAGCTCCTCAAATGAGCAGTTCTTC. The full variable domain, its missing parts supplied by reference TRBV9 and TRBJ2-1, is DSGVTQTPKHLITATGQRVTLRCSPRSGDLSVYWYQQSLDQGLQFLIQYYNGEERAKGNILERFSAQQFPDLHSELNLSSLELGDSALYFCASSVGTSSSNEQFFGPGTRLTVL.

The J gene is TRBJ2-7, the V gene TRBV4-3, with D possibly TRBD1 on 5 matching bases. Trimming removed 4 bases from V and 3 bases from J, with 19 bases in between. Germline V gene lookup returns CDR1 LGHNA and CDR2 YSLEER. CDR3 size: 16 residues. In DNA form, the CDR3 reads TGCGCCAGCAGCCGACGCCTAGGGCAGGGTCACTACGAGCAGTACTTC. Residues: CASSRRLGQGHYEQYF.

V gene TRBV4-2 combines with J gene TRBJ2-2; tentatively, D is TRBD2 (6 bases). The V end was cut by 4 bases, the J end by 6 bases, with 18 bases between. The germline V gene encodes CDR1 LGHNA and CDR2 YNFKEQ. This CDR3 spans 16 amino acids. The CDR3 protein is CASSPRVVGTAGELFF. The CDR3 DNA sequence: TGTGCCAGCAGCCCCCGAGTTGTGGGGACTGCCGGGGAGCTGTTTTTT.